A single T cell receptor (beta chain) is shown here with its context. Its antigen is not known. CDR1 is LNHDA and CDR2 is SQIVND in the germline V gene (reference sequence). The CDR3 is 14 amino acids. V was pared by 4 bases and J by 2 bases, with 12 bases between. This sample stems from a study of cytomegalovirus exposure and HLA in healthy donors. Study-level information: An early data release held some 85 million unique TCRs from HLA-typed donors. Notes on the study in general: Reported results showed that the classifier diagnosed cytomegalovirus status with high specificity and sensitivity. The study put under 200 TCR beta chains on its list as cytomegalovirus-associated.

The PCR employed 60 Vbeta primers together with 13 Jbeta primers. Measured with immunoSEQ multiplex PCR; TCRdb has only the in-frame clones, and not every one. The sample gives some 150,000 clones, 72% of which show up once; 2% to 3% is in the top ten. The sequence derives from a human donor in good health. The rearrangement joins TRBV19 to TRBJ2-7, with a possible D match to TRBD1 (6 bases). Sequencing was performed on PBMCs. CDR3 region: CASSKTGSTYEQYF. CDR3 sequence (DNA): TGTGCCAGTAGTAAGACAGGCTCTACCTACGAGCAGTACTTC.